This T cell receptor beta chain was observed in a study of tumor-infiltrating lymphocytes in oesophageal squamous cell carcinoma. TCRdb reprocessed the PCR reads via MiXCR and lists one record per CDR3 protein. Of around 16,000 distinct CDR3 sequences listed, 40% to 45% are singletons. Losses at the gene ends were 5 bases for V and 15 bases for J; bases not matched to a gene: 21. This CDR3 is 16 amino acids long. Germline-derived CDR1 and CDR2 are SGHVS and FQNEAQ. This rearrangement joins TRBV7-8 to TRBJ2-4; 8 bases agree with TRBD1. Sequencing was performed on blood. The source of this sequence is a female donor with esophageal squamous cell carcinoma. The CDR3, as DNA: TGTGCCAGCAGCCGGACGGGACAGGAGAACACCGGGGAGCTGTACTTC. This codes for CASSRTGQENTGELYF.